The table lists the clone carrying this TCR beta chain with a few counts. Assay used: immunoSEQ multiplex PCR; TCRdb lists only in-frame clones, some missing. The sample has hundreds of thousands of clones, 92% seen once. Patients from Seattle were sampled longitudinally, starting during active infection. Looked up from germline, CDR1 is SEHNR and CDR2 is FQNEAQ (reference sequence). This CDR3 has 17 residues. V was pared by 6 bases and J by 0 bases, with 18 bases between. This entry comes from a study of blood T cell repertoires in COVID-19. Overall study context: Acute and convalescent COVID-19 specimens originated in the United States, Italy and Spain. Sample material is recorded as cDNA or gDNA derived from T cells, B-cell-depleted T cells, or PBMCs.

The sequenced sample consisted of peripheral blood. The TCR sequence derives from a man in his 60s with COVID-19, enrolled during active disease. The chain has TRBV7-9 and TRBJ1-5, with no clear D. CDR3 DNA: TGTGCCAGCAGTCCTACCCCCCGCCGGGGTAGCAATCAGCCCCAGCATTTT. It translates to CASSPTPRRGSNQPQHF.